This TCR beta chain was found in a study of T cell responses to AZD1222 COVID-19 vaccine (dated by TCRdb to the early 2020s). About the full investigation: TCR sequencing was performed for roughly 250 trial participants, of whom 207 were given two doses of AZD1222 and around 25 were given two doses of MenACWY control vaccine. Trial participants were enrolled by age into subgroups of 18-55, 56-69 and 70-plus years, and roughly 160, 29 and 62 TCR-sequenced participants, respectively, were included in these subgroups.

The CDR3, cysteine through phenylalanine, is 15 amino acids long. Only the CDR3 DNA stays, 45 bases, in frame from base 1. At the junction V is shortened by 0 bases and J by 1 base, with 10 bases in between. CDR1 and CDR2, looked up from the germline V gene, are ENHRY and SYGVKD. The CDR3 regions of human TCRbeta chains were analyzed by immunosequencing. Concerning the study's data processing: Repertoire TCRs were matched against a reference library of SARS-CoV-2-specific TCRs generated with the MIRA antigen-specificity platform. Breadth was defined as the fraction of unique TCRs that were SARS-CoV-2-associated, and depth was defined as the fraction of total T cells that were SARS-CoV-2-associated. Using the MIRA data, each spike-specific TCR was assigned both to the spike region to which the TCR was reactive and to a CD4 or CD8 class. Log10-transformed breadth and depth values were compared by one-way ANOVA with Sidak's multiple comparisons tests. TCRdb obtained this table from immuneACCESS and retained in-frame rearrangements with V and J assigned. These tables miss some clones; where compared with another copy, unresolved V genes account for less than half of the shortfall, and the remainder is unexplained. The DNA gave D and trimming, while V, J and clone size come from that table. This sample comprises 140,000 to 150,000 clones, roughly 80% of them detected only once. The ten largest account for roughly 4.5% of the sample.

The sample's time point label is to be understood as: baseline before first vaccination. Explained via the paper, the treatment or condition label denotes: meningococcal conjugate vaccine given as trial control. Vaccinee samples came from UK trials COV001 and COV002, including a single-blind randomized controlled phase 2/3 trial of AZD1222 (ChAdOx1 nCoV-19) in healthy adults. Trial participant PBMC samples were collected at day 0 and day 28 after the second dose for TCRbeta chain sequencing. Notes on this clone: There is no known antigen for this receptor. There are no base qualities to consult, and no much larger clone falls within one base.

Results the study describes overall, beyond this receptor: No day 14 peak-response samples were available, so repertoires were characterized only after the peak T cell response. Most participants were white British and females outnumbered males, and the authors suggested that clonal diversity may have been underestimated. The 56-69-year group was small, and its depth increase did not reach significance, likely because of low power. Reportedly, close to half of the unique spike-specific TCRs recognized epitopes lying outside the regions that are mutated in the B.1.351 and B.1.1.7 variants. Conclusions about previously exposed vaccinees were limited because only a handful of AZD1222 recipients were SARS-CoV-2 seropositive at baseline. The whole spike protein was spanned by vaccine-associated CD4 TCRs, and dominant responses were seen in regions 160-218 and 743-854. Spike-specific TCR breadth and depth rose significantly after two AZD1222 doses compared with day 0 and with MenACWY recipients.

This sequence was found in an adult in good health. This chain is built from TRBV10-3 and TRBJ2-7, with the D gene not confidently named. The source material was peripheral blood, sampled on day 0 of MenACWY control vaccination. The DNA is as follows: TGTGCCATCAGTGAGTCGACGGACGGATCCTACGAGCAGTACTTC. Its translation is CAISESTDGSYEQYF.